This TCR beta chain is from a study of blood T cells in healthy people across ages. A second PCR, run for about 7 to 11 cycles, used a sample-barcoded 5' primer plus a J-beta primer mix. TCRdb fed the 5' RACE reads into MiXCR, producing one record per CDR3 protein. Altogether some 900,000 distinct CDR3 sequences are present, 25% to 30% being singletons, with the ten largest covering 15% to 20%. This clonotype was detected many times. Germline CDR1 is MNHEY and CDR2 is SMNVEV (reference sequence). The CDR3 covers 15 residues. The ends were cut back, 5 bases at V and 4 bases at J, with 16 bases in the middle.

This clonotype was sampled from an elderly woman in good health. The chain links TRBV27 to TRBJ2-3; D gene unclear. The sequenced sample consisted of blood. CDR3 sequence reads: CASSPSPSSADTQYF. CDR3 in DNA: TGTGCCAGCAGTCCCAGTCCTAGTAGTGCAGATACGCAGTATTTT.